What follows are 3 T cell receptor beta chains derived from one specimen sequenced in a study of CXCR3-negative and CXCR3-positive naive CD8 T cells. Each TRB cDNA library was prepared by 5' RACE (with UMI labels). One entry per CDR3 protein, without DNA, is what TCRdb gives after re-calling the 5' RACE reads. Recorded here are about 130,000 distinct CDR3 sequences; the top ten clones represent 0.45% to 0.55%. Sequencing was performed on naive CXCR3- CD8+ T cells from blood. Subset: CD45RO-CCR7+CD27+CD95- naive CD8+ T cells lacking CXCR3 (TNR3-). Receptors were obtained from a human donor in good health. Some clones in this sample may be carry-over from other donors' samples.

The chain recombines TRBV4-1 with TRBJ2-1; without DNA, the TCRdb call of TRBD2 cannot be checked. Per the germline V gene, CDR1 is MGHRA and CDR2 is YSYEKL. The CDR3 extends over 17 amino acids. The CDR3 sequence: CASSQERASGTYNEQFF.

The chain links TRBV12-3 or TRBV12-4 to TRBJ2-2. The CDR3 is made up of 14 amino acids. CDR3 sequence reads: CASSFPSNTGELFF.

The chain employs TRBV14 and TRBJ2-7; TCRdb returns TRBD1, unconfirmable since there is no DNA. Looked up from germline, CDR1 is SGHDN and CDR2 is FVKESK. The CDR3 is 16 residues long. CDR3 protein: CASSQDAGTGRREQYF.